This T cell receptor (beta chain) was profiled in a study of T cell responses to AZD1222 COVID-19 vaccine. Trimming removed 2 bases from V and 1 base from J, with 8 bases in between. This CDR3 is 14 amino acids long. Germline CDR1 is LGHDT and CDR2 is YNNKEL (reference sequence). Measured with immunoSEQ multiplex PCR; TCRdb has only the in-frame clones, and not every one. The sample holds fewer than 95,000 clones, roughly 90% seen once. J is TRBJ1-2 and V is TRBV3-1 (or the pseudogene TRBV3-2); D unresolved. The sequencing here drew on peripheral blood, taken 28 days after the second AZD1222 dose. The source of this sequence is an adult who received the AZD1222 COVID-19 vaccine. The CDR3: CASSQTAFNYGYTF. The CDR3 nucleotides read TGTGCCAGCAGCCAAACGGCTTTTAACTATGGCTACACCTTC.